Shown below are 16 T cell receptor beta chains from a single sample sequenced in a study of T cell repertoires in cytomegalovirus infection. TCRdb reprocessed the reads via MiXCR and lists one record per CDR3 protein. The sample has fewer than 700,000 distinct CDR3 sequences, more than 20% seen once; the top ten hold 6.5% to 10%. The sample comprised CD8+ T cells from PBMCs. The receptors here all came from a human donor in good health (CMV status not recorded). Some clones in this sample may be carry-over from other donors' samples.

Of note for this clonotype: This may come from a read error, since a much larger clone is one base off. CDR3 sequence (DNA): TGTGCCAGCAGCTACTCCGCGCAGGGGGTGAACACTGAAGCTTTCTTT. Translation: CASSYSAQGVNTEAFF. The chain is built from TRBV7-3 and TRBJ1-1; 7 bases fit TRBD1. The CDR3 is 16 amino acids. Germline-derived CDR1 and CDR2 are SGHTA and FQGTGA. V dropped 4 bases and J dropped 0; count of bases not matched to a gene: 8.

This clonotype has only a few counts. The chain couples TRBV6-6 to TRBJ2-3; D is unresolved. The ends were cut back, 2 bases at V and 3 bases at J, with 12 bases in the middle. CDR1 is MNHNY and CDR2 is SVGAGI in the germline V gene (reference sequence). The CDR3 has 15 residues. As DNA, the CDR3 is TGTGCCAGCAGTTACGTTCGATCTAGTACAGATACGCAGTATTTT. Residues: CASSYVRSSTDTQYF.

This chain uses TRBV6-5 with TRBJ2-7; tentatively, D is TRBD1 (6 bases). Germline loops: CDR1 MNHEY, CDR2 SVGAGI. Trimming left V 6 bases short and J 3 bases short, with 9 bases between. The CDR3 consists of 12 residues. CDR3 nucleotides: TGTGCCAGCAGCGGACAGTTCTACGAGCAGTACTTC. Translating it yields CASSGQFYEQYF.

In this sample, this clonotype turned up once. This chain joins TRBV28 and TRBJ2-5, with D perhaps matching TRBD1 (6 bases). Germline CDR1 and CDR2: MDHEN and SYDVKM. V was shortened by 7 bases and J by 5 bases, with 32 bases between the two germline ends. The length of the CDR3 is 19 residues. CDR3 amino acids: CASTLVGRRDTYPGETQYF. The DNA of the CDR3 is TGTGCCAGCACTCTGGTTGGAAGACGGGACACTTACCCTGGGGAGACCCAGTACTTC. Full variable domain (outside the CDR3, taken from reference TRBV28 and TRBJ2-5): DVKVTQSSRYLVKRTGEKVFLECVQDMDHENMFWYRQDPGLGLRLIYFSYDVKMKEKGDIPEGYSVSREKKERFSLILESASTNQTSMYLCASTLVGRRDTYPGETQYFGPGTRLLVL.

This clonotype was picked up a small number of times. The chain employs TRBV9 and TRBJ2-1; TRBD2 agrees at 10 bases. Per the germline V gene, CDR1 is SGDLS and CDR2 is YYNGEE. V was pared by 4 bases and J by 2 bases, with 6 bases of the junction left unmatched. This CDR3 is built from 16 residues. This CDR3 reads CASSLRAGGTYNEQFF. The CDR3 bases are TGTGCCAGCAGCCTAAGAGCGGGGGGGACCTACAATGAGCAGTTCTTC.

V usage is TRBV20-1 and J usage is TRBJ2-1, with D possibly TRBD2 on 6 matching bases. CDR1 is DFQATT, CDR2 SNEGSKA, per germline (reference sequence). The CDR3 runs to 16 residues. The V end was cut by 0 bases, the J end by 4 bases, with 16 bases between. CDR3: CSARDLPGGVYNEQFF. CDR3 coding DNA: TGCAGTGCTAGAGATCTTCCGGGCGGGGTTTACAATGAGCAGTTCTTC.

This clonotype has at least ten counts. The chain recombines TRBV7-2 with TRBJ2-2; unclear D gene. Looked up from germline, CDR1 is SGHTA and CDR2 is FQGNSA. The ends were cut back, 9 bases at V and 1 base at J, with 6 bases in the middle. The CDR3 covers 12 residues. In nucleotides, the CDR3 is TGTGCCAGTCCCAAGAACACCGGGGAGCTGTTTTTT. Its protein is CASPKNTGELFF.

The chain joins TRBV13 to TRBJ1-4; D is unresolved. This CDR3 contains 16 residues. The V and J ends lost 1 base and 0 bases respectively, with 9 bases between them. CDR1 PRHDT and CDR2 FYEKMQ come from the germline V gene (reference sequence). The CDR3 here is CASSLVTESTNEKLFF. The CDR3 DNA reads as TGTGCCAGCAGCTTAGTCACAGAATCAACTAATGAAAAACTGTTTTTT.

This clonotype was observed many times. V gene TRBV7-9 combines with J gene TRBJ2-2; the D is unclear. Trimming took off 8 bases at V and 6 bases at J, with 7 bases between the two ends. The CDR3 length is 11 residues. Germline V gene data show CDR1 as SEHNR and CDR2 as FQNEAQ (reference sequence). In nucleotides, the CDR3 is TGTGCCAGCGATGGGTCCGGGGAGCTGTTTTTT. Translated: CASDGSGELFF.

The sample holds a few counts of this clonotype. The chain links TRBV4-1 to TRBJ2-3; D is tentatively TRBD1 or TRBD2 (5 bases each). Trimming pared 0 bases from V and 1 base from J, leaving 11 bases between. The CDR3 loop spans 16 amino acids. Germline-derived CDR1 and CDR2 are MGHRA and YSYEKL. In DNA form, the CDR3 reads TGCGCCAGCAGCCAAGAATTTAGAGGGGGCACAGATACGCAGTATTTT. Its translation: CASSQEFRGGTDTQYF.

The rearrangement joins TRBV27 to TRBJ2-1, with D tentatively TRBD1 (6 bases). The CDR3 extends over 14 amino acids. V was trimmed by 4 bases and J by 7 bases, leaving 14 bases between them. The germline V gene has CDR1 MNHEY and CDR2 SMNVEV (reference sequence). The chain's CDR3 is CASSSTGTSNEQFF. The DNA for the CDR3 is TGTGCCAGCAGTTCAACCGGGACAAGTAATGAGCAGTTCTTC.

Only a few counts were recorded for this clonotype. The chain uses TRBV6-1 and TRBJ2-2; 9 nucleotides agree with TRBD1. Looked up from germline, CDR1 is MNHNS and CDR2 is SASEGT. CDR3 length: 16 residues. V trimming: 3 bases; J trimming: 3 bases; junction bases outside the gene matches: 5. This chain's CDR3 is CASSETGGMDTGELFF. The DNA of the CDR3 is TGTGCCAGCAGTGAGACAGGGGGGATGGACACCGGGGAGCTGTTTTTT.

The chain uses TRBV27 and TRBJ2-1; D might be TRBD2 (7 bases). The CDR3 runs to 13 residues. V shed 5 bases and J shed 9 bases, with 14 bases lying between them. The germline CDR1 and CDR2 sequences are MNHEY and SMNVEV (reference sequence). As DNA, the CDR3 is TGTGCCAGCAGTCAAAATAGGGGGGGTGAGCAGTTCTTC. Its protein product is CASSQNRGGEQFF.

This clonotype was observed a few times. The genes are TRBV27 and TRBJ2-7; D ambiguous. The V gene's germline CDR1 is MNHEY and CDR2 SMNVEV (reference sequence). The ends were cut back, 3 bases at V and 3 bases at J, with 12 bases in the middle. This CDR3 has 14 amino acids. CDR3 amino acids: CASSLAEGHYEQYV. Written as DNA, the CDR3 is TGTGCCAGCAGTTTGGCAGAAGGGCACTACGAGCAGTACGTC.

CDR3 nucleotides: TGCAGTGCTGCGAGGGACAGGGGGTTATACGAGCAGTACTTC. Amino acids: CSAARDRGLYEQYF. The rearrangement joins TRBV20-1 to TRBJ2-7, with TRBD1 matching 11 bases. V trimming: 5 bases; J trimming: 4 bases; junction bases outside the gene matches: 7. Looked up from germline, CDR1 is DFQATT and CDR2 is SNEGSKA (reference sequence). The CDR3 spans 14 residues.

This rearrangement joins TRBV2 to TRBJ1-2, with TRBD1 as a possible D gene (6 bases). The CDR3 is made up of 12 amino acids. V was clipped by 6 bases and J by 3 bases, with 8 bases between them. CDR1 SNHLY and CDR2 FYNNEI come from the germline V gene. The CDR3: CASRAGDYGYTF. CDR3 in DNA: TGTGCCAGCAGGGCAGGGGACTATGGCTACACCTTC.